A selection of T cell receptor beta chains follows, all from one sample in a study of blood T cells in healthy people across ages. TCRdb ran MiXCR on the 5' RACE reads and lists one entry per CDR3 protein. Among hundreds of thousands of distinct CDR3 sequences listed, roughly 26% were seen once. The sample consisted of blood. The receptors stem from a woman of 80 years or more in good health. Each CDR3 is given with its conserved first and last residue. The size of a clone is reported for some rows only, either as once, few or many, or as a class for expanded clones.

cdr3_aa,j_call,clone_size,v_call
CATRGQGQWDEAFF,TRBJ1-1,.,TRBV24-1
CASRPTGTGADTEAFF,TRBJ1-1,few,TRBV6-5
CASSLPTGGTGELFF,TRBJ2-2,once,TRBV7-2
CASSSTTGRSNQPQHF,TRBJ1-5,few,TRBV7-9
CASSEALGHLSTDTQYF,TRBJ2-3,many,TRBV2
CASSWGFEQFF,TRBJ2-1,.,TRBV11-2
CASSAGTANYNKQFF,TRBJ2-1,.,TRBV27
CASSTGTSLYNEQFF,TRBJ2-1,many,TRBV11-1
CASSYSTGGGGGYTF,TRBJ1-2,.,TRBV6-5
CASSLGPWQEGTDTQYF,TRBJ2-3,many,TRBV11-3
CASSGRTGLAEAFF,TRBJ1-1,.,TRBV7-2
CASSLEGAGGTGGNEQYF,TRBJ2-7,many,TRBV7-8
CASSVNRDNTQYF,TRBJ2-3,many,TRBV5-5
CASSPLDAPATNTEAFF,TRBJ1-1,.,TRBV27
CASGPGGGEQFF,TRBJ2-1,many,TRBV3-1
CASSVAPSGRDTQYF,TRBJ2-3,many,TRBV9
CASSQDVGGLGYEQYF,TRBJ2-7,many,TRBV3-1
CASSGTSGITEQFF,TRBJ2-1,.,TRBV12-3/TRBV12-4
CASSGTGGTSTDTQYF,TRBJ2-3,many,TRBV9
CASTPRVGAPGYTF,TRBJ1-2,many,TRBV12-3/TRBV12-4
CASRKDRANTGELFF,TRBJ2-2,few,TRBV5-1
CASTGTVINQPQHF,TRBJ1-5,few,TRBV6-1
CASSEGTAKNIQYF,TRBJ2-4,many,TRBV5-1
CSAGTGTQAGYGYTF,TRBJ1-2,.,TRBV20-1
CASSLTSMNTEAFF,TRBJ1-1,.,TRBV11-2
CASILGGGRQPQHF,TRBJ1-5,.,TRBV28
CASSLYDRGGEQYF,TRBJ2-7,few,TRBV5-6
CASSFDSSEQYF,.,.,TRBV12-3/TRBV12-4
CASRTGISYEQYF,TRBJ2-7,many,TRBV7-2
CASSVTPGGAQYF,TRBJ2-5,many,TRBV9
CSANRQGSPDTQYF,TRBJ2-3,many,TRBV20-1
CASSLTGNLYEQYF,TRBJ2-7,.,TRBV7-3
CASSAHRGPNEELFF,TRBJ1-4,once,TRBV9
CASSRARAAPAYNEQFF,TRBJ2-1,many,TRBV14
CASSYLSGTGDQPQHF,TRBJ1-5,.,TRBV19
CASSTGTGASYTDTQYF,TRBJ2-3,many,TRBV12-3/TRBV12-4
CASRSAGTYAQYF,TRBJ2-5,.,TRBV6-5
CSVEARGAKNIQYF,TRBJ2-4,many,TRBV29-1
CASSPRASGTEAFF,TRBJ1-1,.,TRBV6-6
CASSLSGDRIHTQYF,TRBJ2-3,many,TRBV7-9
CASSLASLYSYEQYF,TRBJ2-7,many,TRBV5-1
CASSYGTASYEQYF,TRBJ2-7,many,TRBV6-5
CASSSMSSWGITYNEQFF,TRBJ2-1,many,TRBV5-1
CASSYWGTSSHEQFF,TRBJ2-1,many,TRBV6-5
CASSHPRYEQYF,.,.,TRBV4-1
CASSQDIRRGNEKLFF,TRBJ1-4,many,TRBV4-3
CASCGPSGVANTGELFF,TRBJ2-2,.,TRBV11-3
CASRWGQGRYNEQFF,TRBJ2-1,.,TRBV6-2/TRBV6-3
CASSQEASSGNTIYF,TRBJ1-3,few,TRBV14
CSGRDSNYEQYF,TRBJ2-7,.,TRBV29-1
CASSLAPTSGNYNEQFF,TRBJ2-1,.,TRBV5-1
CASSADHIERGDEQYF,TRBJ2-4,few,TRBV9
CAISGSGGGTGELFF,TRBJ2-2,.,TRBV10-3
CASSLGTQGVTEAFF,TRBJ1-1,.,TRBV4-1
CSVGTLAGGPDTQYF,TRBJ2-3,many,TRBV29-1
CASSLVVTPGDTQYF,TRBJ2-3,.,TRBV7-2
CSARVPGSNSGANVLTF,TRBJ2-6,many,TRBV20-1